Below are 9 T cell receptor beta chains sequenced from a single sample in a study of shared clonotypes between healthy human individuals. Positive CCR7 selection of CD45RO-negative cells yielded the naive CD8 cells, and terminally differentiated effector memory CD45RA+ cells were excluded. Sequencing was performed with immunoSEQ multiplex PCR; in TCRdb, only in-frame clones are kept and a portion is missing. Of around 2,000,000 clones listed, about 95% are singletons. Sequencing was carried out using naive CD8+ T cells sorted from blood. The receptors were sampled from a man aged 18 to 29 in good health.

This sequence joins TRBV5-1 and TRBJ1-2, with 9 bases identical to TRBD1. After removal of 4 bases from V and 1 base from J, the junction contained 8 bases not matched to a gene. CDR3 size: 16 residues. Germline V gene sequence: CDR1 SGHRS, CDR2 YFSETQ. The CDR3 bases are TGCGCCAGCAGCACAGGGACAGGGATCAGTAACTATGGCTACACCTTC. Its translation is CASSTGTGISNYGYTF. The complete variable domain, with remaining parts taken from reference TRBV5-1 and TRBJ1-2, reads KAGVTQTPRYLIKTRGQQVTLSCSPISGHRSVSWYQQTPGQGLQFLFEYFSETQRNKGNFPGRFSGRQFSNSRSEMNVSTLELGDSALYLCASSTGTGISNYGYTFGSGTRLTVV.

V gene TRBV5-1 combines with J gene TRBJ2-3; TRBD1 agrees at 8 bases. Germline V gene sequence: CDR1 SGHRS, CDR2 YFSETQ. The J segment lost 4 bases and the V segment lost 4 bases, leaving 11 bases of the junction unmatched. The CDR3 extends over 16 amino acids. CDR3 region: CASSITGTGFSDTQYF. The CDR3 nucleotides are TGCGCCAGCAGCATCACCGGGACAGGTTTCTCAGATACGCAGTATTTT.

The J gene is TRBJ2-5, the V gene TRBV21-1; the table calls TRBD1, which could not be checked here. TRBV21-1 is assigned pseudogene status. The CDR3 has 17 residues. This CDR3 is CASSKRPGGRGVETQYF. The CDR3 DNA is TGTGCCAGCAGCAAGCGGCCCGGGGGCAGGGGGGTAGAGACCCAGTACTTC.

With respect to this clone: One end of the junction varies from germline; a read error may be responsible. V usage is TRBV7-7 and J usage is TRBJ2-1, with 10 bases fitting TRBD2. Germline values: CDR1 SSHAT, CDR2 FNYEAQ (reference sequence). The length of the CDR3 is 17 residues. The CDR3 loop reads CASSLGLAGAPYNEQLF. DNA for the CDR3: TGTGCTAGCAGCTTAGGGCTAGCGGGAGCCCCCTACAATGAGCAGCTCTTC.

The chain combines TRBV27 with TRBJ2-5; TRBD2 is a possible D gene (6 bases). Trimming removed 3 bases from V and 5 bases from J, with 16 bases in between. The CDR3 spans 15 residues. Germline V CDR1 and CDR2: MNHEY, SMNVEV (reference sequence). The CDR3 DNA is TGTGCCAGCAGTTTCTCCCGGGGGAGTGGTGAGACCCAGTACTTC. Protein sequence: CASSFSRGSGETQYF.

With regard to this clone: Different DNA sequences within this sample yield the same CDR3. V is TRBV6-5 and J is TRBJ2-7; the match to TRBD1 covers 11 bases. The CDR3 sequence is 14 residues long. Germline V gene lookup returns CDR1 MNHEY and CDR2 SVGAGI. The V gene end was trimmed by 2 bases and the J gene end by 7 bases; junction bases not matched to a gene: 4. CDR3 DNA sequence: TGTGCCAGCAGTTACGGACAGGGGGCGGGGGAGCAGTACTTC. This translates into CASSYGQGAGEQYF.

The chain carries TRBV13 and TRBJ2-7; TRBD1 matches at 11 bases. With 5 bases clipped from V and 4 bases from J, the junction kept 4 bases outside the gene matches. The CDR3 is 14 amino acids. The germline gives CDR1 PRHDT, CDR2 FYEKMQ (reference sequence). The CDR3: CASSRWDRGYEQYF. CDR3 nucleotides: TGTGCCAGCAGCCGATGGGACAGGGGGTACGAGCAGTACTTC. Full variable domain (rest looked up from reference TRBV13 and TRBJ2-7): AAGVIQSPRHLIKEKRETATLKCYPIPRHDTVYWYQQGPGQDPQFLISFYEKMQSDKGSIPDRFSAQQFSDYHSELNMSSLELGDSALYFCASSRWDRGYEQYFGPGTRLTVT.

The V gene is TRBV7-3, the J gene TRBJ2-3; D possibly corresponds to TRBD1 (5 bases). This CDR3 is 15 amino acids long. The germline gives CDR1 SGHTA, CDR2 FQGTGA. V gave up 4 bases and J gave up 1 base, with 12 bases separating them. The CDR3 reads CASSSLTDGTDTQYF. For the CDR3, the DNA is TGTGCCAGCAGCTCCCTGACAGATGGCACAGATACGCAGTATTTT.

The rearrangement uses TRBV27 and TRBJ1-5; tentative D call: TRBD1 (6 bases). V lost 5 bases, J lost 0 bases, and 11 bases lay in between. The CDR3 consists of 15 residues. CDR1 is MNHEY, CDR2 SMNVEV, per germline (reference sequence). CDR3 coding DNA: TGTGCCAGCAGTCAGACAGGATATAGCAATCAGCCCCAGCATTTT. Translation gives CASSQTGYSNQPQHF.